Following are 22 T cell receptor beta chains from one sample sequenced in a study of blood T cell repertoires in COVID-19. Sequencing was performed with immunoSEQ multiplex PCR; in TCRdb, only in-frame clones are kept and a portion is missing. The sample lists tens of thousands of clones; 79% were seen once. The sequencing sample was made of peripheral blood. The receptor set was obtained from a man between 65 and 85 years old with acute or convalescent COVID-19.

The chain joins TRBV9 to TRBJ1-1; D is uncertain. Germline CDR1 SGDLS, CDR2 YYNGEE. Trimming cost V 0 bases and J 3 bases, with 12 bases left between them. This CDR3 region has 15 residues. CDR3 loop: CASSVDRFGDTEAFF. In DNA, the CDR3 is TGTGCCAGCAGCGTAGATCGGTTCGGAGACACTGAAGCTTTCTTT.

J is TRBJ2-7 and V is TRBV11-1; 7 bases fit TRBD1. Germline values: CDR1 SGHAT, CDR2 FQDESV (reference sequence). V lost 5 bases and J lost 4; bases outside the gene matches: 8. CDR3 length: 14 residues. The CDR3 sequence: CASSPQGSAYEQYF. CDR3 bases: TGTGCCAGCAGCCCACAGGGGTCCGCTTACGAGCAGTACTTC.

V gene TRBV27 combines with J gene TRBJ2-7; a possible D gene is TRBD2 (6 bases). Trimming pared 5 bases from V and 4 bases from J, leaving 15 bases between. This CDR3 is 14 amino acids long. Germline assignment: CDR1 MNHEY and CDR2 SMNVEV (reference sequence). CDR3 residues: CASSLSTSRYEQYF. CDR3 in DNA: TGTGCCAGCAGTCTTTCGACTAGTAGGTACGAGCAGTACTTC.

Written as DNA, the CDR3 is TGCGCCAGCAGCTCGCGACAGGGCCTCGCCAACAATGAGCAGTTCTTC. Protein: CASSSRQGLANNEQFF. The chain links TRBV5-1 to TRBJ2-1; 7 bases are a match to TRBD1. The germline V gene encodes CDR1 SGHRS and CDR2 YFSETQ. The length of the CDR3 is 16 residues. Trimming at V came to 3 bases and at J to 5 bases, leaving 11 bases not matched to a gene.

This chain links TRBV19 with TRBJ1-5; TRBD1 matches at 7 bases. The ends lost 6 bases at V and 0 bases at J; junction bases unmatched: 8. Germline V gives CDR1 LNHDA, CDR2 SQIVND (reference sequence). This CDR3 region has 16 residues. CDR3 sequence (DNA): TGTGCCAGTAGCGACAGGGCGGGATATAGCAATCAGCCCCAGCATTTT. Encoded protein: CASSDRAGYSNQPQHF.

This chain uses TRBV27 with TRBJ1-5; 7 bases are a match to TRBD1. Germline assignment: CDR1 MNHEY and CDR2 SMNVEV (reference sequence). The CDR3 contains 15 residues. The V and J ends lost 2 bases and 1 base, in that order; junction bases with no gene match: 2. The CDR3: CASSLQGVSNQPQHF. The CDR3 DNA follows: TGTGCCAGCAGTTTACAGGGGGTCAGCAATCAGCCCCAGCATTTT.

The chain uses TRBV7-6 and TRBJ1-5, with 10 bases lining up with TRBD1. CDR1 and CDR2 (germline): SGHVS, FNYEAQ. The CDR3 length is 15 residues. J lost 2 bases, V lost 4 bases, and 2 bases had no gene match. The CDR3 sequence: CASSYGTGGNQPQHF. The CDR3 DNA follows: TGTGCCAGCAGCTATGGGACAGGGGGCAATCAGCCCCAGCATTTT.

This clone was counted a single time. This rearrangement joins TRBV10-3 to TRBJ2-7, with 11 nucleotides matching TRBD2. The CDR3 runs 14 residues. Germline CDR1 and CDR2: ENHRY and SYGVKD. J lost 3 bases, V lost 9 bases, and 7 bases had no gene match. CDR3 protein: CAISPTSGNYEQYF. The CDR3 DNA sequence: TGTGCCATATCCCCGACTAGCGGGAACTACGAGCAGTACTTC.

The rearrangement uses TRBV6-6 and TRBJ2-6; D might be TRBD2 (5 bases). The CDR3 sequence is 14 residues long. Trimming took 5 bases from V and 4 from J, leaving 9 bases between them. Germline V lookup: CDR1 MNHNY, CDR2 SVGAGI (reference sequence). The CDR3 spells CASSNGIGANVLTF. The CDR3 DNA reads as TGTGCCAGCAGTAACGGGATCGGGGCCAACGTCCTGACTTTC.

The chain couples TRBV18 to TRBJ1-4, with TRBD1 matching over 9 bases. The CDR3 runs to 13 residues. CDR1 is KGHSH, CDR2 LQKENI, per germline. The V gene end was trimmed by 5 bases and the J gene end by 6 bases; junction bases not matched to a gene: 1. The CDR3 DNA is TGTGCCAGCTCATGGACAGGGGATGAAAAACTGTTTTTT. Protein product: CASSWTGDEKLFF.

Sample share makes this clone medium-sized. The rearrangement joins TRBV28 to TRBJ1-2; 11 nucleotides match TRBD1. Germline values: CDR1 MDHEN, CDR2 SYDVKM. The CDR3 sequence is 14 residues long. After removal of 6 bases from V and 6 bases from J, the junction contained 6 bases not matched to a gene. The chain's CDR3 is CASRLGQGADGYTF. The CDR3 nucleotides are TGTGCCAGCAGGCTCGGACAGGGGGCGGATGGCTACACCTTC.

This rearrangement joins TRBV24-1 to TRBJ1-3; D uncertain. Trimming took off 3 bases at V and 3 bases at J, with 11 bases between the two ends. The CDR3 spans 15 residues. The germline CDR1 and CDR2 sequences are KGHDR and SFDVKD. The CDR3 coding sequence is TGTGCCACCAGTGATCCGCGGGGAGGTGGAAACACCATATATTTT. Its translation: CATSDPRGGGNTIYF.

V usage is TRBV28 and J usage is TRBJ1-5; perhaps TRBD1 as D (6 bases). Germline V gene sequence: CDR1 MDHEN, CDR2 SYDVKM. Trimming removed 3 bases from V and 9 bases from J, with 15 bases in between. The length of the CDR3 is 14 residues. The CDR3 region is CASSLETGWRPQHF. CDR3 nucleotide sequence: TGTGCCAGCAGTTTGGAAACAGGGTGGCGGCCCCAGCATTTT.

This clone counts as medium-sized. Here the CDR3 DNA reads TGTGCCAGCAGTTCGATTCTCCCAGGAGGGGCGAGCACCGGGGAGCTGTTTTTT. It translates to CASSSILPGGASTGELFF. The chain carries TRBV28 and TRBJ2-2; tentative D call: TRBD2 (6 bases). Germline V gene lookup returns CDR1 MDHEN and CDR2 SYDVKM. V gave up 4 bases and J gave up 4 bases, with 22 bases separating them. CDR3 size: 18 residues.

The V gene is TRBV28, the J gene TRBJ2-1, with TRBD1 as a possible D gene (6 bases). V shed 5 bases and J shed 4 bases, with 18 bases lying between them. The germline V gene has CDR1 MDHEN and CDR2 SYDVKM. This CDR3 comprises 16 residues. CDR3 protein: CASSPLQGRGYNEQFF. The CDR3 DNA reads TGTGCCAGCAGTCCCTTACAGGGAAGGGGGTACAATGAGCAGTTCTTC.

V and J are TRBV20-1 and TRBJ1-5; no clear D gene. Germline V gene lookup returns CDR1 DFQATT and CDR2 SNEGSKA (reference sequence). Trimming shortened V by 5 bases and J by 7 bases, and 15 bases separated the two germline ends. The CDR3 consists of 13 residues. This CDR3 is CSAGGGNGQPQHF. CDR3 DNA sequence: TGCAGTGCTGGTGGAGGGAACGGCCAGCCCCAGCATTTT.

The chain carries TRBV7-9 and TRBJ1-5; no definite D call. The CDR3 consists of 14 residues. V was cut by 7 bases and J by 3 bases, with 13 bases left in between. Looked up from germline, CDR1 is SEHNR and CDR2 is FQNEAQ (reference sequence). CDR3 coding DNA: TGTGCCAGCACCCCCGGCCTAGACAATCAGCCCCAGCATTTT. Its protein product is CASTPGLDNQPQHF.

This chain connects TRBV3-1 (or the pseudogene TRBV3-2) to TRBJ2-1, with D possibly TRBD2 on 5 matching bases. This CDR3 has 15 residues. Germline-derived CDR1 and CDR2 are LGHDT and YNNKEL (reference sequence). Trimming pared 0 bases from V and 3 bases from J, leaving 9 bases between. CDR3 loop: CASSQETGSYNEQFF. CDR3 DNA sequence: TGTGCCAGCAGCCAAGAAACGGGAAGCTACAATGAGCAGTTCTTC.

This CDR3 reads CASSGGNDYGYTF. The CDR3 DNA follows: TGTGCCAGCAGTGGAGGGAACGACTATGGCTACACCTTC. This chain connects TRBV2 to TRBJ1-2, with D unresolved. The CDR3 is made up of 13 amino acids. V was clipped by 4 bases and J by 3 bases, with 9 bases between them. The germline CDR1 and CDR2 sequences are SNHLY and FYNNEI.

This chain connects TRBV7-9 to TRBJ2-7; a weak D match, TRBD1 (6 bases). Trimming removed 3 bases at V and 3 bases at J, with 9 bases between. CDR3 length: 13 residues. Germline values: CDR1 SEHNR, CDR2 FQNEAQ (reference sequence). CDR3 in DNA: TGTGCCAGCAGCTTGGACAGTGACTACGAGCAGTACTTC. Its translation is CASSLDSDYEQYF. Full variable domain (remainder filled in from reference TRBV7-9 and TRBJ2-7): DTGVSQNPRHKITKRGQNVTFRCDPISEHNRLYWYRQTLGQGPEFLTYFQNEAQLEKSRLLSDRFSAERPKGSFSTLEIQRTEQGDSAMYLCASSLDSDYEQYFGPGTRLTVT.

The V gene is TRBV5-1, the J gene TRBJ2-3; 8 positions match TRBD1. The germline V gene has CDR1 SGHRS and CDR2 YFSETQ. The CDR3 sequence is 16 residues long. Trimming cost V 0 bases and J 5 bases; bases outside gene matches: 8. The CDR3 reads CASSLEGRGRQDTQYF. CDR3 DNA sequence: TGCGCCAGCAGCTTGGAGGGCAGGGGGCGTCAAGATACGCAGTATTTT.

DNA for the CDR3: TGTGCCAGTAGTACCTGGGGAGGAGACGGCTACACCTTC. Protein product: CASSTWGGDGYTF. The chain is built from TRBV19 and TRBJ1-2; D uncertain. The length of the CDR3 is 13 residues. The V end was cut by 4 bases, the J end by 8 bases, with 14 bases between. The germline gives CDR1 LNHDA, CDR2 SQIVND (reference sequence).